Each of the 19 T cell receptor beta chains below was sequenced from the same sample in a study of shared clonotypes between healthy human individuals. Produced via immunoSEQ multiplex PCR; TCRdb's table is partial and in-frame only. The sample gives roughly 500,000 clones, 75% to 85% of which show up once; 13% is in the top ten. Material for sequencing was PBMCs. These receptors were taken from a woman aged 40 to 49 in good health. Some clones in this sample may be carry-over from other donors' samples.

The chain uses TRBV7-2 and TRBJ2-5; D is uncertain. Trimming stripped 2 bases from V and 5 bases from J, with 9 bases between. There are 13 residues in the CDR3. Germline-derived CDR1 and CDR2 are SGHTA and FQGNSA. CDR3 sequence: CASSLPSRETQYF. CDR3 in DNA: TGTGCCAGCAGCTTACCCAGCCGGGAGACCCAGTACTTC.

About this clone: A much larger clone sits a single nucleotide away, making a read error possible. V gene TRBV7-9 combines with J gene TRBJ2-1; 12 bases are shared with TRBD2. The CDR3 sequence is 15 residues long. V lost 2 bases, J lost 5 bases, and 1 base stayed unmatched. Per germline, CDR1 SEHNR and CDR2 FQNEAQ (reference sequence). The DNA of the CDR3 is TGTGCCAGCAGCTTACGGACTAGCGGGAACAATGAGCAGTTCTTC. Protein: CASSLRTSGNNEQFF.

This clone was found a few times. The rearrangement uses TRBV7-2 and TRBJ2-3, with D possibly matching TRBD2 (6 bases). CDR3 length equals 17 residues. Germline V lookup: CDR1 SGHTA, CDR2 FQGNSA. The germline V and J ends were trimmed by 5 bases and 6 bases, with 24 bases remaining between them. CDR3 residues: CASSTRDFVRIYDTQYF. The CDR3 region has the DNA TGTGCCAGCAGCACCCGGGACTTCGTCCGTATTTATGATACGCAGTATTTT.

This chain connects TRBV6-6 to TRBJ2-1; no firm D call. V lost 1 base and J 7 bases, leaving 8 bases between the germline ends. The CDR3 runs 13 residues. Germline CDR1 reads MNHNY; CDR2 reads SVGAGI (reference sequence). The CDR3 protein is CASSYLSGNEQFF. In nucleotides, the CDR3 is TGTGCCAGCAGTTACTTGTCTGGAAATGAGCAGTTCTTC.

This chain uses TRBV6-6 with TRBJ2-7; D ambiguous. Germline V gene sequence: CDR1 MNHNY, CDR2 SVGAGI (reference sequence). CDR3 length equals 13 residues. V lost 2 bases to trimming and J lost 3 bases, with 8 bases between them. CDR3 protein: CASSYIEVYEQYF. The CDR3 nucleotides read TGTGCCAGCAGTTACATAGAAGTCTACGAGCAGTACTTC.

The chain combines TRBV18 with TRBJ2-5; D is unresolved. CDR3 length equals 15 residues. Germline V gene data show CDR1 as KGHSH and CDR2 as LQKENI. The V gene lost 0 bases and the J gene lost 0 bases, with 8 bases spanning the gap. This CDR3 is CASSPPVHNQETQYF. Written as DNA, the CDR3 is TGTGCCAGCTCACCACCGGTTCACAACCAAGAGACCCAGTACTTC.

This clone has just one count. V is TRBV6-5 and J is TRBJ2-7; D gene uncertain. The ends were cut back, 4 bases at V and 6 bases at J, with 16 bases in the middle. Germline lookup yields CDR1 MNHEY and CDR2 SVGAGI. The length of the CDR3 is 14 residues. The CDR3 is CASSSTGSFSEQYF. The DNA of the CDR3 is TGTGCCAGCAGTTCGACTGGCTCCTTCTCCGAGCAGTACTTC.

This clone has just one count. The rearrangement joins TRBV2 to TRBJ2-7; 8 nucleotides line up with TRBD2. Germline-derived CDR1 and CDR2 are SNHLY and FYNNEI. Trimming cost V 6 bases and J 2 bases; bases outside gene matches: 6. This CDR3 has 14 residues. CDR3: CASSETSATYEQYF. The DNA for the CDR3 is TGTGCCAGCAGCGAGACTAGCGCTACCTACGAGCAGTACTTC.

The chain has TRBV15 and TRBJ2-5; no firm D call. The V and J ends lost 3 bases and 5 bases respectively, with 16 bases between them. The CDR3 extends over 15 amino acids. The V gene's germline CDR1 is LNHNV and CDR2 YYDKDF (reference sequence). This CDR3 is CATSRVDALGETQYF. Written as DNA, the CDR3 is TGTGCCACCAGCAGGGTGGACGCACTCGGGGAGACCCAGTACTTC. The complete variable domain, with remaining parts taken from reference TRBV15 and TRBJ2-5, reads DAMVIQNPRYQVTQFGKPVTLSCSQTLNHNVMYWYQQKSSQAPKLLFHYYDKDFNNEADTPDNFQSRRPNTSFCFLDIRSPGLGDTAMYLCATSRVDALGETQYFGPGTRLLVL.

The V call is TRBV4-2, the J call TRBJ2-3; D possibly matches TRBD1 or TRBD2 (7 bases each). Between the trimmed V and J ends, which lost 0 bases and 7 bases, there was a span of 23 bases. Germline lookup yields CDR1 LGHNA and CDR2 YNFKEQ. This CDR3 has 18 residues. CDR3 bases: TGTGCCAGCAGCCAAGATTGGGGGCTAAACAGGGGACTAAATACGCAGTATTTT. Translation gives CASSQDWGLNRGLNTQYF.

The chain has TRBV6-5 and TRBJ2-1; 12 bases agree with TRBD2. J lost 7 bases, V lost 6 bases, and 4 bases had no gene match. The germline gives CDR1 MNHEY, CDR2 SVGAGI. CDR3 size: 14 residues. The CDR3 DNA reads TGTGCCAGCAGCCTTGGGACTAGCGGGAATGAGCAGTTCTTC. It specifies CASSLGTSGNEQFF.

The chain links TRBV11-3 to TRBJ2-3, with 10 positions matching TRBD2. CDR3 length equals 15 residues. Trimming at V came to 1 base and at J to 4 bases, leaving 2 bases not matched to a gene. Per the germline V gene, CDR1 is SGHNT and CDR2 is YENEEA. DNA for the CDR3: TGTGCCAGCAGCTTAGCTAGCGGGAGCGCAGATACGCAGTATTTT. This sequence encodes CASSLASGSADTQYF.

The rearrangement uses TRBV11-2 and TRBJ2-5; 9 bases match TRBD1. The CDR3 spans 18 residues. Germline CDR1 is SGHAT and CDR2 is FQNNGV. The trim removed 5 bases at V and 1 base at J, leaving 14 bases unmatched. CDR3 in DNA: TGTGCCAGCAGCCAAGGGACCACAGGGGGCCTACTCCAAGAGACCCAGTACTTC. Translated: CASSQGTTGGLLQETQYF.

V gene TRBV30 combines with J gene TRBJ2-7; D is perhaps TRBD1 (5 bases). Germline assignment: CDR1 GTSNPN and CDR2 SVGIG (reference sequence). V was cut by 3 bases and J by 6 bases, with 12 bases left in between. The CDR3 is 12 amino acids. The CDR3 DNA reads TGTGCCTGGAGCCGACAGAGCCTCGAGCAGTACTTC. This codes for CAWSRQSLEQYF.

The chain uses TRBV5-4 and TRBJ2-2; D may be TRBD2 (5 bases). The V end was cut by 0 bases, the J end by 8 bases, with 17 bases between. Germline V lookup: CDR1 SGHNT, CDR2 YYREEE (reference sequence). The CDR3 length is 16 residues. This CDR3 is CASSLGLGLGVGELFF. The CDR3 nucleotides are TGTGCCAGCAGCTTGGGTTTGGGCCTGGGAGTGGGGGAGCTGTTTTTT.

This chain connects TRBV27 to TRBJ1-1; 8 bases line up with TRBD1. The CDR3 length is 17 residues. With 5 bases clipped from V and 3 bases from J, the junction kept 14 bases outside the gene matches. CDR1 is MNHEY and CDR2 is SMNVEV in the germline V gene (reference sequence). DNA of the CDR3: TGTGCCAGCAGTCCGGACAGGGTATCTCTGCGGTACACTGAAGCTTTCTTT. Its translation: CASSPDRVSLRYTEAFF.

The chain recombines TRBV27 with TRBJ1-3, with D possibly TRBD1 on 5 matching bases. From germline, CDR1 is MNHEY and CDR2 SMNVEV (reference sequence). With 5 bases removed from V and 2 bases from J, the gap between germline ends came to 13 bases. This CDR3 has 15 amino acids. The CDR3 nucleotides read TGTGCCAGCAGTCCCGGGACCCTGGCTGGAAACACCATATATTTT. It yields the protein CASSPGTLAGNTIYF.

The V gene is TRBV28, the J gene TRBJ1-2; D not resolved. V shed 8 bases and J shed 2 bases, with 3 bases lying between them. The CDR3 covers 10 residues. Germline V gene data show CDR1 as MDHEN and CDR2 as SYDVKM. This CDR3 is CASSNYGYTF. The DNA for the CDR3 is TGTGCCAGCTCGAACTATGGCTACACCTTC.

This clone was found once. The chain carries TRBV6-1 and TRBJ1-2; 10 positions agree with TRBD1. The CDR3 sequence is 15 residues long. Germline CDR1 MNHNS, CDR2 SASEGT. V trimming: 4 bases; J trimming: 5 bases; junction bases outside the gene matches: 7. CDR3 coding DNA: TGTGCCAGCAGTGGGAGGGACAGGGGCGTTTATGGCTACACCTTC. Amino acid sequence: CASSGRDRGVYGYTF.